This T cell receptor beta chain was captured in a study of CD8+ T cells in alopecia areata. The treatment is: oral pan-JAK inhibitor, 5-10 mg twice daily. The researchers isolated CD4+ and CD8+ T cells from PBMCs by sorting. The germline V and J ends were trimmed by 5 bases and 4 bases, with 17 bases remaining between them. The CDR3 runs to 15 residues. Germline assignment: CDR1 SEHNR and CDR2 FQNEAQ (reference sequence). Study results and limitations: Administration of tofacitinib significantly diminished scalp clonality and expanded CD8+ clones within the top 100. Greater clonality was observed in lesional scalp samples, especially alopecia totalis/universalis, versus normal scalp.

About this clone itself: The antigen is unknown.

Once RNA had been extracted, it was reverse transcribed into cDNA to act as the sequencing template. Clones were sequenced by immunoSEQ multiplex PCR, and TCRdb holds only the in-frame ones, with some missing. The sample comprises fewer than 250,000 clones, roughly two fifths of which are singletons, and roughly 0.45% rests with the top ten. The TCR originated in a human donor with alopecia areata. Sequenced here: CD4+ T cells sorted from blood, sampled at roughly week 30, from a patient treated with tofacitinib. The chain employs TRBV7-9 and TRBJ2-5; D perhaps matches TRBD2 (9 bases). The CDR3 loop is CASSPSGTGGETQYF. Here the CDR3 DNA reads TGTGCCAGCAGCCCTAGCGGGACAGGAGGAGAGACCCAGTACTTC.